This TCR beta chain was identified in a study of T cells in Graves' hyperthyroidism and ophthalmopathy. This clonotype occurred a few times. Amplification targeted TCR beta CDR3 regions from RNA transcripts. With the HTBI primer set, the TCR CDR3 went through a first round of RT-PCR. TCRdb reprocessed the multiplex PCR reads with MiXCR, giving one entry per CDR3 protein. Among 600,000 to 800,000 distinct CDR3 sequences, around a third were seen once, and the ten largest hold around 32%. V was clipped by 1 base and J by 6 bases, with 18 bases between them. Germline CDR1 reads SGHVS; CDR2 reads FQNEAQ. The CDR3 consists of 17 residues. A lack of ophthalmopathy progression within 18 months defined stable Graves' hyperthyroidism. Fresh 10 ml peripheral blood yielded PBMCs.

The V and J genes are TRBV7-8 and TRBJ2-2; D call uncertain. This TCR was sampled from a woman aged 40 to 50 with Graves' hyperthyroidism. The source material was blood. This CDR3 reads CASSLGRWGLASGELFF. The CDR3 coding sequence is TGTGCCAGCAGCTTAGGTCGTTGGGGTCTGGCGTCCGGGGAGCTGTTTTTT.